Each of the 27 T cell receptor beta chains below was sequenced from the same sample in a study of tissue T cells after allogeneic stem cell transplantation. Noted time point: mouse harvest day 7 after allogeneic transplant. Each mouse received 10^7 T-cell-depleted marrow cells plus 10^6 splenic CD5+ T cells by tail vein. The table came from immunoSEQ multiplex PCR; TCRdb's copy has only in-frame clones and leaves some out. The table has fewer than 7,500 clones, approximately 55% seen once. The sample was gut tissue. Every receptor here comes from a female BALB/c mouse given C57BL/6 T cells with graft-versus-host disease after an allogeneic hematopoietic cell transplant.

About this clone: The gene symbols are mouse symbols. The observed sequence ends 1 residue before the CDR3 terminus, with the missing tail filled in from the germline J gene. The chain employs TRBV3 and TRBJ1-3; a possible D gene is TRBD1 (5 bases). The germline CDR1 and CDR2 sequences are SNHLY and FYNGKV (reference sequence). Trimming stripped 1 base from V and 4 bases from J, with 8 bases between. The CDR3 is 14 amino acids. CDR3 sequence: CASSLGGGGNTLYF. The sequenced part of the CDR3 DNA is TGTGCCAGCAGCTTAGGCGGGGGAGGAAATACGCTCTAT.

This clone was counted a few times. Mouse germline and gene names are used. The read ends 1 residue early relative to the CDR3; the germline J gene fills the gap. The rearrangement links TRBV19 to TRBJ2-4; 10 bases match TRBD1. Trimming cost V 5 bases and J 7 bases; bases outside gene matches: 7. This CDR3 has 14 residues. CDR1 is FNHDT and CDR2 is SITEND in the germline V gene (reference sequence). The CDR3 here is CASRRDRGGDTLYF. The CDR3 DNA, read in part, is TGTGCCAGCAGGAGGGACAGGGGAGGGGACACCTTGTAC.

On this clone: Any gene name here is a mouse gene name. The read comes to an end 1 residue before the CDR3 does, leaving the germline J gene to fill in the end. The V gene is TRBV23, the J gene TRBJ2-2; no check of the table's D call, TRBD2, against the DNA was made. The V gene's germline CDR1 is KGHTA and CDR2 FQNQQP. The CDR3 is 16 residues long. Incomplete CDR3 DNA: TGCTCCAGCAGTCAAAGACTGGGGGCAAACACCGGGCAGCTCTAC. Translating gives CSSSQRLGANTGQLY. The whole CDR3 protein is CSSSQRLGANTGQLYF.

With respect to this clone: Genes and germline come from the mouse. The read ends 1 residue before the CDR3 terminus; that terminus is restored from the germline J gene. The rearrangement links TRBV23 to TRBJ2-5. The germline V gene has CDR1 KGHTA and CDR2 FQNQQP. CDR3 length: 12 amino acids. CDR3 sequence: CSSSQSRDTQYF. CDR3 DNA (partial): TGCTCCAGCAGTCAATCGAGAGACACCCAGTAC.

Points on this clone: Here the gene names and germline are mouse. The observed sequence ends 1 residue before the CDR3 terminus, with the missing tail filled in from the germline J gene. The V and J genes are TRBV13-1 and TRBJ2-3, with 10 bases matching TRBD1. The CDR3 spans 14 residues. Trimming took 5 bases from V and 2 from J; bases not matched to a gene: 2. CDR1 is NSHNY and CDR2 is SYGAGN in the germline V gene. CDR3 amino acids: CASRTGGIAETLYF. CDR3 DNA, as far as it was read: TGTGCCAGCAGGACAGGGGGCATTGCAGAAACGCTGTAT.

Within the sample, this clone is large. Germline and genes here are mouse. CDR3 sequence reads: CASSAGAGNQAPLF. CDR3 DNA (partial): TGTGCCAGCAGTGCGGGGGCAGGCAACCAGGCTCCGCTT. The chain combines TRBV13-1 with TRBJ1-5, with a possible D match to TRBD1 (6 bases). The observed sequence ends 1 residue before the CDR3 terminus, with the missing tail filled in from the germline J gene. CDR3 length equals 14 residues. The V gene lost 3 bases and the J gene lost 3 bases, with 10 bases spanning the gap. Looked up from germline, CDR1 is NSHNY and CDR2 is SYGAGN.

About this clone itself: Genes and germline are mouse. The CDR3 is cut off 1 residue early in the read; its end comes from the germline J gene. This chain links TRBV13-1 with TRBJ1-1; 8 bases are a match to TRBD1. The CDR3 consists of 14 residues. Germline V gives CDR1 NSHNY, CDR2 SYGAGN. Unmatched junction bases numbered 10, after V lost 5 bases and J lost 7 bases. Partial CDR3 DNA: TGTGCCAGCAGCCACAGGGGGGGTGACATAGAAGTCTTC. Encoded protein: CASSHRGGDIEVF. The entire CDR3 is CASSHRGGDIEVFF.

In the case of this clone: Germline and genes: mouse. The sequenced fragment ends 1 residue before the CDR3 boundary, so the rest is inferred from the germline J gene. The chain recombines TRBV26 with TRBJ2-7; TRBD1 is a possible D gene (5 bases). The CDR3 consists of 11 residues. V was shortened by 4 bases and J by 6 bases, with 7 bases between the two germline ends. The germline CDR1 and CDR2 sequences are KGHPV and FQNQEV (reference sequence). The CDR3 bases that were read are TGTGCCAGCAGTCAGGGGTCTGAACAGTAC. Translation gives CASSQGSEQY. The full CDR3 sequence reads CASSQGSEQYF.

This clone was recorded a few times. Gene names and germline match the mouse. With the read ending 1 residue before the CDR3 end, the germline J gene is used to fill in that end. The J gene is TRBJ2-1, the V gene TRBV26, with a tentative D call TRBD2 (5 bases). CDR1 and CDR2 from the germline V gene are KGHPV and FQNQEV (reference sequence). This CDR3 has 14 residues. V was pared by 3 bases and J by 1 base, with 7 bases between. The CDR3 DNA, read in part, is TGTGCCAGCAGTCTCTGGGTGAACTATGCTGAGCAGTTC. Translation: CASSLWVNYAEQF. The whole CDR3 reads CASSLWVNYAEQFF. The whole variable domain, remainder taken from reference TRBV26 and TRBJ2-1, is NSKVIQTPRYLVKGQGQKAKMRCIPEKGHPVVFWYQQNKNNEFKFLINFQNQEVLQQIDMTEKRFSAECPSNSPCSLEIQSSEAGDSALYLCASSLWVNYAEQFFGPGTRLTVL.

With regard to this clone: Mouse gene names apply. With the read ending 1 residue before the CDR3 end, the germline J gene is used to fill in that end. This sequence joins TRBV3 and TRBJ1-1; maybe TRBD1 (5 bases). The CDR3 runs to 11 residues. Germline-derived CDR1 and CDR2 are SNHLY and FYNGKV (reference sequence). Trimming took off 3 bases at V and 11 bases at J, with 10 bases between the two ends. CDR3 DNA (partial): TGTGCCAGCAGCTTTGAGGGGCTGGTCTTC. Amino acid sequence: CASSFEGLVF. The complete CDR3 reads CASSFEGLVFF. Supplemented by reference TRBV3 and TRBJ1-1, the full variable domain reads GPKVLQIPSHQIIDMGQMVTLNCDPVSNHLYFYWYKQILGQQMEFLVNFYNGKVMEKSKLFKDQFSVERPDGSYFTLKIQPTALEDSAVYFCASSFEGLVFFGKGTRLTVV.

This clone has only a few counts. The gene names here belong to mouse. The CDR3 end lies 1 residue beyond the end of the read and is filled in from the germline J gene. The chain is built from TRBV16 and TRBJ1-1; 9 bases match TRBD1. The CDR3 consists of 15 residues. With V trimmed by 3 bases and J by 0 bases, 2 bases remained unmatched. The germline CDR1 and CDR2 sequences are SGHSA and FRNQAP. The CDR3: CASSFTGGANTEVFF. The DNA read from the CDR3 is TGTGCAAGCAGCTTCACAGGGGGCGCAAACACAGAAGTCTTC.

This clone was detected only a few times. Genes here carry mouse names. The read ends 1 residue shy of where the CDR3 ends; the end is completed using the germline J gene. The chain joins TRBV13-2 to TRBJ2-1; no clear D gene. This CDR3 has 11 amino acids. CDR1 NNHNN and CDR2 SYGAGS come from the germline V gene (reference sequence). Trimming shortened V by 0 bases and J by 7 bases, and 2 bases separated the two germline ends. CDR3 sequence reads: CASGDEAEQFF. Partial CDR3 DNA: TGTGCCAGCGGTGATGAAGCTGAGCAGTTC.

This clone was recorded a few times. Genes and germline are mouse. The observed sequence ends 1 residue before the CDR3 terminus, with the missing tail filled in from the germline J gene. This chain joins TRBV23 and TRBJ1-2; the table's D call TRBD1 went unverified against the DNA. The CDR3 length is 14 residues. Per germline, CDR1 KGHTA and CDR2 FQNQQP. This CDR3 reads CSSSRDNANSDYTF. Incomplete CDR3 DNA: TGCTCCAGCAGTCGGGACAATGCAAACTCCGACTACACC.

This clone was counted once. The gene names here belong to mouse. With the read ending 1 residue before the CDR3 end, the germline J gene is used to fill in that end. The rearrangement links TRBV19 to TRBJ2-7; 9 bases line up with TRBD2. V shed 7 bases and J 3 bases; nucleotides not matched to a gene: 2. The germline CDR1 and CDR2 sequences are FNHDT and SITEND (reference sequence). CDR3 length equals 12 residues. The covered CDR3 bases are TGTGCCAGCGGGACTGGGAGCTATGAACAGTAC. This translates into CASGTGSYEQY. The whole CDR3 region reads CASGTGSYEQYF.

As for this clone: Genes and germline are mouse. The missing CDR3 end, 1 residue past where the read stops, is filled in from the germline J gene. The chain is built from TRBV26 and TRBJ1-4, with unresolved D. Germline V CDR1 and CDR2: KGHPV, FQNQEV (reference sequence). The CDR3 length is 14 residues. V was trimmed by 3 bases and J by 1 base, leaving 6 bases between them. The covered CDR3 bases are TGTGCCAGCAGTCTAGGGTCTTCCAACGAAAGATTATTT. It codes for CASSLGSSNERLF. In full, the CDR3 is CASSLGSSNERLFF.

Comments on this clone: Genes and germline come from the mouse. The read ends 1 residue before the CDR3 terminus; that terminus is restored from the germline J gene. The chain couples TRBV26 to TRBJ2-4; D is unclear. The CDR3 is made up of 14 amino acids. V was shortened by 4 bases and J by 0 bases, with 8 bases between the two germline ends. Germline lookup yields CDR1 KGHPV and CDR2 FQNQEV (reference sequence). CDR3 DNA (partial): TGTGCCAGCAGTCCCTCCCGTAGTCAAAACACCTTGTAC. It translates to CASSPSRSQNTLY. The full CDR3 protein reads CASSPSRSQNTLYF.

To note about this clone: The genes are named according to mouse. The missing CDR3 end, 1 residue past where the read stops, is filled in from the germline J gene. The chain uses TRBV12-1 and TRBJ2-2; D may be TRBD1 or TRBD2 (5 bases each). The CDR3 sequence is 13 residues long. Germline V lookup: CDR1 SGHSN, CDR2 HYEKVE. V was pared by 0 bases and J by 6 bases, with 7 bases between. Partial CDR3 DNA: TGTGCCAGCTCTCTCCGGGGACCCGGGCAGCTCTAC. This sequence encodes CASSLRGPGQLY. The full CDR3 protein is CASSLRGPGQLYF.

This clone was observed a handful of times. Gene names denote mouse genes. The CDR3 end is not reached by the read, which stops 1 residue before it; the germline J gene fills it in. The V gene is TRBV16, the J gene TRBJ2-7; 11 bases align to TRBD2. From germline, CDR1 is SGHSA and CDR2 FRNQAP. The trim removed 3 bases at V and 3 bases at J, leaving 1 base unmatched. The CDR3 is made up of 14 amino acids. CDR3 bases read: TGTGCAAGCAGCTTGGGACTGGGGGTCTATGAACAGTAC. Residues: CASSLGLGVYEQY. The full-length CDR3 reads as CASSLGLGVYEQYF.

This clone was seen a handful of times. All gene names here are mouse names. Read data end 1 residue before the CDR3 end; the end is taken from the germline J gene. The chain links TRBV26 to TRBJ2-7; 8 nucleotides agree with TRBD2. Germline V gives CDR1 KGHPV, CDR2 FQNQEV (reference sequence). V lost 4 bases to trimming and J lost 7 bases; unmatched junction nucleotides: 6. This CDR3 has 13 residues. The CDR3 spells CASSRRGGPEQYF. Incomplete CDR3 DNA: TGTGCCAGCAGTCGACGGGGGGGCCCGGAACAGTAC. Complete variable domain (other parts from reference TRBV26 and TRBJ2-7): NSKVIQTPRYLVKGQGQKAKMRCIPEKGHPVVFWYQQNKNNEFKFLINFQNQEVLQQIDMTEKRFSAECPSNSPCSLEIQSSEAGDSALYLCASSRRGGPEQYFGPGTRLTVL.

About this clone: Mouse germline and gene names are used. From the germline J gene comes the end of the CDR3, since the read stops 1 residue before it. The chain employs TRBV3 and TRBJ1-1, with a weak D call TRBD1 (5 bases). The CDR3 loop spans 12 amino acids. The V gene lost 4 bases and the J gene lost 5 bases, with 8 bases spanning the gap. Germline-derived CDR1 and CDR2 are SNHLY and FYNGKV (reference sequence). The covered CDR3 bases are TGTGCCAGCAGCTCGGGACGTACAGAAGTCTTC. Its protein product is CASSSGRTEVF. The whole CDR3 protein is CASSSGRTEVFF.

A note on this clone: These gene names are mouse names. The CDR3 is cut off 1 residue early in the read; its end comes from the germline J gene. The chain combines TRBV12-2 with TRBJ2-7; the match to TRBD2 covers 8 bases. Per germline, CDR1 SGHLS and CDR2 HYDKME. Trimming took 4 bases from V and 2 from J; bases not matched to a gene: 6. CDR3 length: 14 residues. Partial CDR3 DNA: TGTGCCAGCTCCCCTCGGGGGGGCGCCTATGAACAGTAC. It yields the protein CASSPRGGAYEQY. The whole CDR3 protein is CASSPRGGAYEQYF.

A word on this clone: Gene names and germline refer to mouse. The read is 1 residue too short to cover the CDR3 end, so that end is filled in from the germline J gene. This chain connects TRBV26 to TRBJ2-2; D gene ambiguous. The CDR3 length is 15 residues. Germline CDR1 reads KGHPV; CDR2 reads FQNQEV (reference sequence). Trimming shortened V by 0 bases and J by 1 base, and 6 bases separated the two germline ends. Incomplete CDR3 DNA: TGTGCCAGCAGTCTGTCGAACATAAACACCGGGCAGCTCTAC. This gives the protein CASSLSNINTGQLY. The CDR3 in its entirety is CASSLSNINTGQLYF.

On this clone itself: Mouse gene names apply. Read sequence stops 1 residue before the CDR3 end, and the germline J gene provides the missing end. This specimen includes other DNA sequences encoding the same CDR3. The rearrangement joins TRBV26 to TRBJ1-1; TRBD1 matches 7 bases. CDR3 length: 13 amino acids. Germline loops: CDR1 KGHPV, CDR2 FQNQEV (reference sequence). The V and J ends lost 3 bases and 2 bases, in that order; junction bases with no gene match: 0. The CDR3 sequence: CASSLGGNTEVFF. Incomplete CDR3 DNA: TGTGCCAGCAGTCTAGGGGGCAACACAGAAGTCTTC.

A note on this clone: The genes and germline here are from mouse. The read ends 1 residue early relative to the CDR3; the germline J gene fills the gap. The chain is built from TRBV23 and TRBJ1-1; the table gives TRBD1 as D, unverified against the DNA. The germline CDR1 and CDR2 sequences are KGHTA and FQNQQP. The CDR3 sequence is 15 residues long. The sequenced part of the CDR3 DNA is TGCTCCAGCAGTCAATCGGGGACAGCAAACACAGAAGTCTTC. Its translation is CSSSQSGTANTEVF. The whole CDR3 is CSSSQSGTANTEVFF. The full variable domain, with the rest looked up from reference TRBV23 and TRBJ1-1, is DAAVTQKPRYLIKMKGQEAEMKCIPEKGHTAVFWYQQKQSKELKFLIYFQNQQPLDQIDMVKERFSAVCPSSSLCSLGIRTCEAEDSALYLCSSSQSGTANTEVFFGKGTRLTVV.

As concerns this clone: Gene labels here are mouse ones. With the read ending 1 residue before the CDR3 end, the germline J gene is used to fill in that end. The genes are TRBV13-2 and TRBJ2-7; maybe TRBD1 (5 bases). The CDR3 has 14 amino acids. CDR1 and CDR2 from the germline V gene are NNHNN and SYGAGS (reference sequence). V was shortened by 2 bases and J by 0 bases, with 9 bases between the two germline ends. CDR3 sequence: CASGEGVYSYEQYF. The part of the CDR3 DNA that was read is TGTGCCAGCGGTGAAGGGGTCTACTCCTATGAACAGTAC.

Of note for this clone: Gene and germline names: mouse. The CDR3 end is not reached by the read, which stops 1 residue before it; the germline J gene fills it in. This sequence joins TRBV26 and TRBJ1-1; D ambiguous. In germline, CDR1 is KGHPV, CDR2 FQNQEV (reference sequence). This CDR3 has 13 amino acids. Trimming took 4 bases from V and 0 from J, leaving 6 bases between them. The sequenced part of the CDR3 DNA is TGTGCCAGCAGTCCCAGTGCAAACACAGAAGTCTTC. Translated: CASSPSANTEVF. The CDR3 as a whole reads CASSPSANTEVFF.

This clone is labeled as medium-sized. Gene names and germline match the mouse. The DNA ends 1 residue before the CDR3 does, and the rest of the CDR3 is filled in from the germline J gene. J is TRBJ2-5 and V is TRBV14, with 9 positions matching TRBD2. The germline gives CDR1 SGHDT, CDR2 FRDEAV. The CDR3 has 13 amino acids. With V trimmed by 3 bases and J by 5 bases, 1 base remained unmatched. CDR3 in amino acids: CASSSDWGDTQYF. CDR3 DNA, as far as it was read: TGTGCCAGCAGTTCGGACTGGGGAGACACCCAGTAC.